The clone carrying this T cell receptor beta chain was recorded only once. The CDR3 is 12 amino acids. CDR1 and CDR2 from the germline V gene are SNHLY and FYNNEI. V was shortened by 6 bases and J by 4 bases, with 10 bases between the two germline ends. This specimen belongs to a study of T cell responses to AZD1222 COVID-19 vaccine. Sequenced by immunoSEQ multiplex PCR; TCRdb stores in-frame clones only, minus some. This table has 150,000 to 160,000 clones, 88% appearing once. This rearrangement joins TRBV2 to TRBJ2-7; no definite D call. The receptor's source is an adult in good health. The starting material was peripheral blood, obtained on day 0 of AZD1222 vaccination. This CDR3 reads CASRPEDYEQYF. The CDR3 nucleotides read TGTGCCAGCAGACCAGAAGATTACGAGCAGTACTTC.